This TCR beta chain was identified in a study of T cell responses to AZD1222 COVID-19 vaccine. The CDR3 is 10 amino acids. CDR1 is SEHNR, CDR2 FQNEAQ, per germline (reference sequence). Trimming took off 5 bases at V and 2 bases at J, with 1 base between the two ends. The method was immunoSEQ multiplex PCR; TCRdb's version includes in-frame clones alone and lacks a portion of them. The table has fewer than 110,000 clones, 88% seen once; the top ten hold 20%. The sequence was collected from an adult in good health. This rearrangement joins TRBV7-9 to TRBJ2-7; D is ambiguous. The sample consisted of peripheral blood, taken on day 0 of AZD1222 vaccination. CDR3 residues: CASSTYEQYF. In DNA, the CDR3 is TGTGCCAGCAGCACCTACGAGCAGTACTTC.